This T cell receptor (beta chain) was sequenced during a study of beta chain features in type 1 diabetes. Since all of the isolated RNA was reverse transcribed, expressed TCRB transcripts were what got sequenced. Produced via immunoSEQ multiplex PCR; TCRdb's table is partial and in-frame only. The sample has 150,000 or so clones; roughly 9% are singletons. With respect to this clone: What it recognizes is unknown.

With 6 bases removed from V and 1 base from J, the gap between germline ends came to 6 bases. CDR1 MNHEY and CDR2 SVGAGI come from the germline V gene. The CDR3 covers 12 residues. Study-wide findings and caveats: Patients showed naive, central memory and Treg TCRB repertoires that appeared more similar than those of healthy donors.

The TCR originated in a woman between 18 and 30 years old in good health. This chain connects TRBV6-5 to TRBJ1-1; no firm D call. The sample consisted of central memory CD4+ T cells from blood. The CDR3 here is CASRPQNTEAFF. CDR3 DNA: TGTGCCAGCAGGCCACAGAACACTGAAGCTTTCTTT.